This T cell receptor beta chain was captured by sequencing in a study of identical twins. In TCRdb, the 5' RACE reads were re-called with MiXCR into one record per CDR3 protein. The sample holds around 370,000 distinct CDR3 sequences; 7% to 9.5% are singletons and the top ten take over 7%. This clonotype was seen at least ten times. Trimming left V 5 bases short and J 8 bases short, with 15 bases between. This CDR3 has 12 residues. CDR1 and CDR2 from the germline V gene are SQVTM and ANQGSEA. Material: naive T cells sorted from blood. The rearrangement uses TRBV29-1 and TRBJ1-1; weak D call: TRBD1 (6 bases). The sequence came from a woman aged 50 to 65 in good health. The CDR3 DNA sequence: TGCAGCGTTCCAGGGACAAGCCTCGAAGCTTTCTTT. It codes for CSVPGTSLEAFF.